This T cell receptor (beta chain) comes out of a study of T cell changes during pregnancy in multiple sclerosis. The repertoire was sequenced with immunoSEQ multiplex PCR; TCRdb's copy has only in-frame clones and lacks some. The sample contains about 89,000 clones, 94% of which appear only once. On this clone itself: One end of the junction is discordant with germline, which a read error may explain.

This CDR3 spans 17 amino acids. The germline V gene has CDR1 LNHDA and CDR2 SQIVND (reference sequence). This material consisted of peripheral blood, taken after pregnancy. V gene TRBV19 combines with J gene TRBJ1-2, with 7 bases fitting TRBD1. The clonotype was recovered from a female donor in good health, enrolled as a control in a pregnancy study. The CDR3 here is CASSTPRYLTGWYGYTF. For the CDR3, the DNA is TGTGCCAGCAGTACTCCCCGGTATTTGACAGGGTGGTATGGCTACACCTTC.